These 31 T cell receptor beta chains were sequenced from one sample in a study of blood T cell repertoires in COVID-19. TCRdb's copy holds only in-frame clones and misses some; the assay was immunoSEQ multiplex PCR. The sample has roughly 55,000 clones; 75% to 90% are singletons. The specimen was peripheral blood. All receptors derive from a woman in her fifties or sixties with acute or convalescent COVID-19.

The chain joins TRBV6-2 or TRBV6-3 to TRBJ1-5; D gene uncertain. The CDR3 has 14 residues. Germline CDR1 reads MNHEY; CDR2 reads SVGEGT. Trimming cost V 5 bases and J 4 bases, with 12 bases left between them. Here the CDR3 DNA reads TGTGCCAGCAGTCTCACGGCGGGGAATCAGCCCCAGCATTTT. Amino acid sequence: CASSLTAGNQPQHF.

The V gene is TRBV3-1 (or the pseudogene TRBV3-2), the J gene TRBJ1-2; D uncertain. CDR3 length: 16 amino acids. Germline V lookup: CDR1 LGHDT, CDR2 YNNKEL (reference sequence). Trimming removed 1 base from V and 0 bases from J, with 12 bases in between. DNA of the CDR3: TGTGCCAGCAGCCAAGGTTCCGGGGTCCCTAACTATGGCTACACCTTC. Amino acids: CASSQGSGVPNYGYTF.

The DNA for the CDR3 is TGTGCCAGCAGCCGGGGGGGGGCAGGGTATGGCTACACCTTC. Translating it yields CASSRGGAGYGYTF. This chain uses TRBV6-5 with TRBJ1-2, with a tentative D call TRBD1 (6 bases). This CDR3 has 14 residues. Germline CDR1 is MNHEY and CDR2 is SVGAGI. V gave up 6 bases and J gave up 5 bases, with 16 bases separating them.

This rearrangement joins TRBV29-1 to TRBJ2-3; TRBD2 agrees at 7 bases. This CDR3 is 18 amino acids long. Germline V gene lookup returns CDR1 SQVTM and CDR2 ANQGSEA. With 2 bases clipped from V and 2 bases from J, the junction kept 16 bases outside the gene matches. The DNA for the CDR3 is TGCAGCGTTGAATTGGGTTGGTTGGCGGGGGTTTACACAGATACGCAGTATTTT. Translation: CSVELGWLAGVYTDTQYF.

The rearrangement uses TRBV6-5 and TRBJ2-2; 10 bases are shared with TRBD1. V shed 6 bases and J 5 bases; nucleotides not matched to a gene: 6. CDR3 length: 15 amino acids. The germline V gene encodes CDR1 MNHEY and CDR2 SVGAGI. The DNA for the CDR3 is TGTGCCAGCAGCGCCGACAGGGGGCCTACCGGGGAGCTGTTTTTT. Translating it yields CASSADRGPTGELFF.

The chain couples TRBV5-4 to TRBJ1-6, with D hard to call. The CDR3 spans 13 residues. V lost 4 bases and J lost 10, with 12 bases in between. Germline V gene sequence: CDR1 SGHNT, CDR2 YYREEE (reference sequence). This CDR3 is CASSPDQASPLHF. In nucleotides, the CDR3 is TGTGCCAGCAGCCCGGATCAGGCGTCACCCCTCCACTTT.

The chain uses TRBV6-6 and TRBJ1-1, with a tentative D call TRBD1 (5 bases). Trimming shortened V by 5 bases and J by 0 bases, and 31 bases separated the two germline ends. CDR1 is MNHNY, CDR2 SVGAGI, per germline (reference sequence). This CDR3 has 21 residues. CDR3 DNA sequence: TGTGCCAGCAGTCTTCCCCCGGGGGGACCGCTTGTACTCCTTTTGAACACTGAAGCTTTCTTT. Translation gives CASSLPPGGPLVLLLNTEAFF.

The chain uses TRBV7-9 and TRBJ1-2; D possibly corresponds to TRBD1 (5 bases). V dropped 2 bases and J dropped 0 bases, with 13 bases sitting between them. This CDR3 region has 16 residues. The germline CDR1 and CDR2 sequences are SEHNR and FQNEAQ (reference sequence). The CDR3 coding sequence is TGTGCCAGCAGCTTAAGTCAGGGAGGTGCTAACTATGGCTACACCTTC. This encodes CASSLSQGGANYGYTF.

This clone has just a few counts. V usage is TRBV19 and J usage is TRBJ2-7; the D gene is possibly TRBD1 (5 bases). Germline lookup yields CDR1 LNHDA and CDR2 SQIVND (reference sequence). Trimming took 5 bases from V and 3 from J, leaving 17 bases between them. The CDR3 extends over 15 amino acids. The CDR3 loop reads CASSPRLGPNYEQYF. In nucleotides, the CDR3 is TGTGCCAGTAGTCCGCGCTTGGGGCCCAACTACGAGCAGTACTTC.

The CDR3 DNA sequence: TGTGCCAGCAGCGTAGCTTTGCGGGGAACTGAAGCTTTCTTT. This sequence encodes CASSVALRGTEAFF. The V gene is TRBV9, the J gene TRBJ1-1; D is uncertain. The CDR3 runs to 14 residues. Germline V gene lookup returns CDR1 SGDLS and CDR2 YYNGEE. The V gene lost 0 bases and the J gene lost 5 bases, with 11 bases spanning the gap.

The V gene is TRBV7-8, the J gene TRBJ1-2; D is undetermined. CDR1 and CDR2 (germline): SGHVS, FQNEAQ. V was pared by 2 bases and J by 7 bases, with 14 bases between. The CDR3 loop spans 14 amino acids. CDR3 residues: CASSLNTRNSGYTF. The CDR3, as DNA: TGTGCCAGCAGCTTAAATACTCGCAATTCTGGCTACACCTTC. The full variable domain, rest sourced from reference TRBV7-8 and TRBJ1-2, is GAGVSQSPRYKVAKRGQDVALRCDPISGHVSLFWYQQALGQGPEFLTYFQNEAQLDKSGLPSDRFFAERPEGSVSTLKIQRTQQEDSAVYLCASSLNTRNSGYTFGSGTRLTVV.

Here the CDR3 reads CASSVVGGREETQYF. The CDR3 DNA follows: TGTGCCAGCAGCGTAGTGGGAGGGCGGGAAGAGACCCAGTACTTC. V usage is TRBV9 and J usage is TRBJ2-5; 7 bases agree with TRBD2. This CDR3 has 15 amino acids. Trimming took 0 bases from V and 3 from J; bases not matched to a gene: 5. Per germline, CDR1 SGDLS and CDR2 YYNGEE.

The chain uses TRBV3-1 (or the pseudogene TRBV3-2) and TRBJ2-7; 8 nucleotides agree with TRBD1. The junction had 10 bases not matched to a gene; V was cut back by 7 bases and J by 5 bases. The CDR3 runs 14 residues. Germline V gives CDR1 LGHDT, CDR2 YNNKEL (reference sequence). The CDR3 spells CASTKQGVGHEQYF. The CDR3 nucleotides are TGTGCCAGCACAAAACAGGGGGTCGGGCACGAGCAGTACTTC.

The rearrangement joins TRBV7-9 to TRBJ2-1, with a tentative D call TRBD2 (6 bases). The germline V and J ends were trimmed by 4 bases and 7 bases, with 17 bases remaining between them. This CDR3 has 15 residues. The germline gives CDR1 SEHNR, CDR2 FQNEAQ (reference sequence). The CDR3 region is CASSSRRGAGNEQFF. CDR3 nucleotide sequence: TGTGCCAGCAGCTCCCGGCGCGGGGCAGGAAATGAGCAGTTCTTC.

The CDR3 reads CASSRRSSYNEQFF. The CDR3 DNA is TGTGCCAGCAGTCGGCGGTCCTCCTACAATGAGCAGTTCTTC. The chain has TRBV28 and TRBJ2-1, with D unresolved. Trimming removed 5 bases from V and 0 bases from J, with 8 bases in between. This CDR3 region has 14 residues. Germline V gene data show CDR1 as MDHEN and CDR2 as SYDVKM.

In regard to this clone: One junction end disagrees with the germline gene, perhaps due to a read error. The rearrangement uses TRBV7-7 and TRBJ1-4, with TRBD1 matching 8 bases. This CDR3 has 16 amino acids. Germline-derived CDR1 and CDR2 are SSHAT and FNYEAQ (reference sequence). CDR3 sequence reads: CASSPGQGTTNEKLFF. The CDR3 DNA follows: TGTGCTAGCAGCCCCGGACAGGGCACAACTAATGAAAAACTGTTTTTT.

The chain recombines TRBV6-5 with TRBJ1-2; possibly TRBD1 for D (6 bases). CDR1 MNHEY and CDR2 SVGAGI come from the germline V gene. CDR3 length: 16 amino acids. V was clipped by 2 bases and J by 4 bases, with 17 bases between them. CDR3 in amino acids: CASSYPPAGDFYGYTF. CDR3 DNA sequence: TGTGCCAGCAGTTACCCGCCGGCAGGGGATTTCTATGGCTACACCTTC.

The V call is TRBV6-4, the J call TRBJ2-1; D uncertain. The ends were cut back, 6 bases at V and 2 bases at J, with 11 bases in the middle. Germline-derived CDR1 and CDR2 are MRHNA and SNTAGT. This CDR3 has 14 amino acids. CDR3 in DNA: TGTGCCAGCAGCAAGGCCGGAGCCTACAATGAGCAGTTCTTC. This codes for CASSKAGAYNEQFF.

This clone was observed a few times. The V and J genes are TRBV9 and TRBJ1-4; a weak D match, TRBD1 (6 bases). The ends were cut back, 4 bases at V and 8 bases at J, with 18 bases in the middle. The germline V gene has CDR1 SGDLS and CDR2 YYNGEE. This CDR3 is 15 amino acids long. The CDR3 DNA follows: TGTGCCAGCAGCTCCGGACAGCCGGGAGGGGAAAAACTGTTTTTT. It is translated as CASSSGQPGGEKLFF. Drawing the rest from reference TRBV9 and TRBJ1-4, the complete variable domain is DSGVTQTPKHLITATGQRVTLRCSPRSGDLSVYWYQQSLDQGLQFLIQYYNGEERAKGNILERFSAQQFPDLHSELNLSSLELGDSALYFCASSSGQPGGEKLFFGSGTQLSVL.

The chain couples TRBV7-2 to TRBJ2-5; D not resolved. Per germline, CDR1 SGHTA and CDR2 FQGNSA. Trimming shortened V by 6 bases and J by 4 bases, and 6 bases separated the two germline ends. The CDR3 has 11 amino acids. CDR3 in DNA: TGTGCCAGCAGTTCCTTAGAGACCCAGTACTTC. It is translated as CASSSLETQYF.

The J gene is TRBJ1-2, the V gene TRBV6-8; maybe TRBD1 (5 bases). CDR1 MNHGY and CDR2 SAAAGT come from the germline V gene. V was shortened by 8 bases and J by 0 bases, with 10 bases between the two germline ends. The CDR3 consists of 13 residues. CDR3 in amino acids: CASPGHTNYGYTF. As DNA, the CDR3 is TGTGCCAGCCCAGGACACACTAACTATGGCTACACCTTC.

The chain is built from TRBV5-1 and TRBJ2-1; no definite D call. The V and J ends lost 3 bases and 3 bases respectively, with 16 bases between them. Germline-derived CDR1 and CDR2 are SGHRS and YFSETQ. The CDR3 length is 16 residues. The CDR3 is CASSSSGAASYNEQFF. For the CDR3, the DNA is TGCGCCAGCAGCTCCTCCGGAGCCGCTAGCTACAATGAGCAGTTCTTC.

J is TRBJ1-2 and V is TRBV4-1; TRBD1 is a possible D gene (6 bases). The germline V and J ends were trimmed by 6 bases and 0 bases, with 14 bases remaining between them. Germline-derived CDR1 and CDR2 are MGHRA and YSYEKL. The CDR3 extends over 15 amino acids. CDR3 region: CASSQRDITNYGYTF. The CDR3 DNA sequence: TGCGCCAGCAGTCAAAGGGACATTACTAACTATGGCTACACCTTC.

This clone appeared once. The J gene is TRBJ1-4, the V gene TRBV5-1; TRBD1 matches at 7 bases. The CDR3 is made up of 14 amino acids. Germline-derived CDR1 and CDR2 are SGHRS and YFSETQ. Trimming took 4 bases from V and 7 from J; bases not matched to a gene: 7. CDR3 residues: CASSTRQGGEKLFF. CDR3 coding DNA: TGCGCCAGCAGCACTAGACAGGGAGGTGAAAAACTGTTTTTT.

The rearrangement joins TRBV6-5 to TRBJ1-1; D possibly corresponds to TRBD1 (6 bases). Germline CDR1 is MNHEY and CDR2 is SVGAGI. Trimming removed 6 bases from V and 2 bases from J, with 7 bases in between. CDR3 length: 12 residues. The DNA for the CDR3 is TGTGCCAGCAGCAGGGGAAACACTGAAGCTTTCTTT. Its protein is CASSRGNTEAFF.

This rearrangement joins TRBV9 to TRBJ1-2; no clear D gene. CDR1 and CDR2 from the germline V gene are SGDLS and YYNGEE. The CDR3 runs to 16 residues. The V gene lost 3 bases and the J gene lost 6 bases, with 21 bases spanning the gap. CDR3 sequence reads: CASSDRRGGGRDGYTF. The CDR3 region has the DNA TGTGCCAGCAGCGACCGACGGGGAGGAGGGCGAGATGGCTACACCTTC.

The chain links TRBV15 to TRBJ2-5; 7 bases agree with TRBD2. Looked up from germline, CDR1 is LNHNV and CDR2 is YYDKDF (reference sequence). The CDR3 runs to 14 residues. V gave up 0 bases and J gave up 3 bases; unmatched junction bases: 1. This CDR3 reads CATSRDLAEETQYF. The CDR3, as DNA: TGTGCCACCAGCAGAGATCTAGCGGAAGAGACCCAGTACTTC.

The CDR3 here is CASSPGPGAEAFF. In nucleotides, the CDR3 is TGTGCCAGCTCACCAGGGCCGGGGGCTGAAGCTTTCTTT. The J gene is TRBJ1-1, the V gene TRBV18; possible D gene TRBD1, 5 bases. Germline V lookup: CDR1 KGHSH, CDR2 LQKENI. V was cut by 2 bases and J by 6 bases, with 10 bases left in between. CDR3 length equals 13 residues. Looking up the rest from reference TRBV18 and TRBJ1-1 gives the full variable domain: NAGVMQNPRHLVRRRGQEARLRCSPMKGHSHVYWYRQLPEEGLKFMVYLQKENIIDESGMPKERFSAEFPKEGPSILRIQQVVRGDSAAYFCASSPGPGAEAFFGQGTRLTVV.

This chain uses TRBV12-3 or TRBV12-4 with TRBJ1-2; 10 nucleotides agree with TRBD1. The CDR3 is 12 amino acids. V lost 6 bases, J lost 8 bases, and 3 bases stayed unmatched. CDR3 sequence reads: CASSSTGGGYTF. The CDR3, as DNA: TGTGCCAGCAGCTCGACAGGGGGCGGCTACACCTTC.

The gene calls are TRBV7-3 and TRBJ2-3, with D unresolved. The CDR3 spans 13 residues. The V end lost 2 bases, the J end lost 3 bases, and 6 bases lay between the germline ends. Germline-derived CDR1 and CDR2 are SGHTA and FQGTGA. The CDR3 is CASSLVQTDTQYF. The CDR3 coding sequence is TGTGCCAGCAGCTTAGTACAGACAGATACGCAGTATTTT.

This clone showed up just a few times. The rearrangement joins TRBV9 to TRBJ1-2; a possible D gene is TRBD1 (6 bases). The CDR3 spans 15 residues. Germline lookup yields CDR1 SGDLS and CDR2 YYNGEE. Trimming took off 0 bases at V and 6 bases at J, with 15 bases between the two ends. The chain's CDR3 is CASSVAPQGSDGYTF. The CDR3 DNA sequence: TGTGCCAGCAGCGTAGCACCCCAGGGGAGCGATGGCTACACCTTC.